This T cell receptor (beta chain) originates from a study of cytomegalovirus exposure and HLA in healthy donors (dated by TCRdb to the late 2010s). General notes on the study: According to an earlier analysis of 450 to 650 of the donors, some 180 million T cells yielded some 110 million unique TCR beta sequences and 276 Gb of sequence data. An early release that covered around 590 HLA-typed donors contained about 300 gigabases of sequencing data and tens of millions of unique TCR sequences. Among the 398 genotyped donors, under 90% belonged to the genetic ancestry cluster associated with self-reported Caucasian donors. The study was designed to test whether signatures of past pathogen exposure could be identified by cataloging public T cell receptors. The study profiled the T cell repertoires of hundreds of subjects by immunosequencing and related them to cytomegalovirus serostatus. Besides the first cohort of roughly 660 subjects, a separate validation cohort made up of over 100 different subjects was used. High-throughput TCR immunosequencing, statistical association of individual TCRs with disease status, and machine learning were combined to predict cytomegalovirus infection status. A later analysis re-analyzed previously published TCR beta repertoires from 500 to 700 donors and added high-resolution HLA genotyping to study TCR occurrence patterns. Rather than using new phenotypic data, the later analysis identified candidate immune exposures from TCR beta sequences and from how often those sequences occurred across donors. An earlier analysis of 587 of the donors used high-throughput TCR beta sequencing to judge whether each TCR beta V gene segment behaved as functional or pseudogenic. Donor age, sex, ethnicity and CMV serostatus were compiled together with the repertoire data. A later genetic analysis used genome-wide SNP genotypes for 398 of the 666 donors, treating that subset as a discovery cohort. Every repertoire in the discovery cohort had been generated on one and the same sequencing platform. HLA typing included class I and class II loci at four-digit resolution. The number of donors typed differed by locus, with about 629-640 for A, B, C, DRB1 and DQB1, around 500 for DQA1, 600 to 610 for DPA1, and approximately 470 for DPB1. Because of strong linkage in the cohort, 5 or 6 DR-DQ haplotypes were treated as single units for association and clustering. Across approximately 400 genotyped donors of the cohort, an average of approximately 240,000 unique TCR beta nucleotide sequences per donor were sequenced, and 15% to 20% of those sequences were non-productive.

Receptors were amplified or captured by the immunoSEQ multiplex PCR assay. The multiplex PCR relied on a mix of 60 forward primers for TCR Vbeta segments and 13 reverse primers for TCR Jbeta segments. Amplification of the CDR3 region of rearranged TCR beta genes was performed with a multiplex PCR assay on genomic DNA. The amplified TCR beta libraries were sequenced on the Illumina HiSeq System as 87-base-pair reads. Regarding the original processing steps: In a later analysis, tens of millions of unique TCR beta chains were counted across the 500 to 850 repertoires, and roughly 11 million of these chains were shared by at least two donors. Raw reads were error-corrected and collapsed into unique sequences with a nearest-neighbor algorithm that merged closely related sequences to remove PCR and sequencing errors. V, D and J gene segments were assigned by aligning CDR3 sequences to IMGT reference sequences. For a sequence to be retained, a match of at least six nucleotides was required to both a V gene segment and a J gene segment. Rearrangements were classified as productive when the CDR3 lacked stop codons and remained in frame with V and J, and all other rearrangements were classified as non-productive. CDR3 was defined by IMGT convention, running from the second conserved V-encoded cysteine to the conserved J-encoded phenylalanine. In an earlier analysis of roughly 610 of the donors, sequences lacking an unambiguous match to a single V gene segment were excluded. In an earlier analysis of roughly 500 of the donors, V segments were called functional above 56.7% productive rearrangements and were called segregating when the between-donor standard deviation exceeded 5%. A statistical classification framework was built to diagnose cytomegalovirus status from the catalog of TCR beta chain sequences. A later analysis assigned V and J genes by comparing TCR nucleotide sequences with IMGT/GENE-DB human TR gene sequences. The TCRdist pipeline was used in a later analysis to assign CDR3 sequences and most-parsimonious VDJ recombination scenarios. A later analysis defined each TCR beta chain by its CDR3 amino acid sequence plus V-gene family, and excluded reads lacking a unique V-gene family. In a later analysis, around 600 highly shared, low-generation-probability nucleotide sequences were removed to address suspected cross-contamination and a sequencing artifact. A later analysis calculated a clonal expansion index for each public chain from normalized within-repertoire ranks of inferred template counts. A later analysis computed generation probabilities with a VDJ recombination model fitted to out-of-frame rearrangements, and checked the results against IGoR. In a later analysis, TCR-TCR, TCR-HLA and TCR-CMV co-occurrence was scored with hypergeometric tests, and a repertoire-size bias correction was applied to TCR pairs. A later analysis estimated false discovery rates by permuting HLA or CMV assignments 20 times. In a later analysis, co-occurring TCRs were grouped with DBSCAN, and TCRdist sequence similarity was added when clustering was performed within HLA-allele-positive subsets. Co-occurrence clustering excluded repertoires with fewer than 30,000 or more than 120,000 public chains, plus five with anomalous nucleotide sharing. Sourced from immuneACCESS, this table was stored by TCRdb with only in-frame sequences that have V and J called. A share of the clones is absent; for the studies checked, an unresolved V gene accounts for under half, and the remainder has no known explanation. V and J calls and clone size are given by that table; D and trimming were obtained from the DNA. This sample holds fewer than 250,000 clones; over 70% were observed only once. In total, the top ten clones hold less than 2% of the sample.

At the junction V is shortened by 5 bases and J by 5 bases; bases outside the gene matches: 10. Measured from the cysteine to the phenylalanine, the CDR3 is 16 residues long. Left in the record is the CDR3 DNA by itself, 48 bases read in frame from the first base. The germline V gene provides CDR1 MDHEN and CDR2 SYDVKM. General findings and caveats noted by the study authors: In a later genetic analysis, a missense DCLRE1C variant was associated with V-gene and J-gene trimming of TCR beta chains, and the association was replicated in an independent cohort. Compared with equally common non-associated chains, HLA-associated TCR beta chains in a later analysis were more clonally expanded and had lower generation probabilities. When HLA alleles, especially DR and DQ, strongly co-occurred, attributing TCR associations to individual alleles was difficult. A cluster of highly shared sequence variants was judged likely to be a technical artifact of the sequencing pipeline. Because counts were too low, 15 to 20 rarely observed V segments, including chromosome 9 orphons, were excluded from the earlier analysis of under 650 of the donors. In vitro tests confirmed that a few of the cytomegalovirus-associated TCR beta chains recognize cytomegalovirus antigens. A further reported finding was that TCR beta sequences accurately predicted the HLA-A and HLA-B alleles for most subjects in the first cohort. This cohort had only TCR beta chains sequenced, and the lack of alpha or paired-chain data limited which features could be detected. In a later analysis, TCR association rates were found to vary across HLA loci, with the most associated TCRs seen for DRB1 alleles and the fewest for HLA-C alleles. A later analysis associated roughly 17,000 TCR beta sequences with specific HLA alleles at a false discovery rate of 0.05. CMV serostatus was the only immune exposure information available for the cohort. In a later genetic analysis, fewer N-insertions in productive TCRs were reported among donors in an Asian-associated ancestry cluster than the roughly 640-donor mean. In a later analysis, most CMV-associated TCR beta chains were found to appear HLA-restricted, with HLA associations seemingly driven largely by CMV exposure. Broadly in line with IMGT annotations, most TCR beta V segments showed up in productive rearrangements about 90% or about 30% of the time in an earlier analysis of about 500 of the donors. A later analysis reported that several top co-occurrence clusters appeared linked to parvovirus B19, influenza, CMV and Epstein-Barr virus. Sequencing depth was assumed to be roughly uniform across donors in the presence/absence analyses, though that assumption may not hold. Some IMGT-functional V segments, including TRBV6-2 and TRBV6-3, could not be distinguished by the 87-base-pair reads and were therefore excluded. The authors suggested that the approach could potentially be extended to other disease states and immunological phenotypes. Because HLA typing was unavailable for some donors at each locus, only the typed subset was used in association tests. In the study, 150 to 200 TCR beta chains were listed as associated with cytomegalovirus. Correlated functional status among segregating V segments might be attributable to linkage disequilibrium, but an unknown experimental factor could not be ruled out. Across donors, most TCR sequences were observed very rarely, whereas some public TCRs were present in many individuals. The classifier was reported to diagnose cytomegalovirus status with high specificity and sensitivity in both the original cohort and the validation cohort.

In total, 630 or so healthy bone marrow donors made up the cohort. At the time of sampling, all cohort members were nominally healthy, though unrecorded immune exposures were likely present. The donor tested CMV seronegative and was one of the 352 seronegative cohort members. Every donor gave a peripheral blood sample, and the peripheral blood mononuclear cells from that sample were used for TCR beta sequencing. The Qiagen DNeasy Blood Extraction Kit was used to extract genomic DNA from the blood cell samples. Turning to this clone: Its antigen remains unidentified. It has no much larger one-base neighbor in the sample; base qualities were not kept.

The V gene is TRBV28 and the J gene is TRBJ2-2; the junction holds 8 bases that match TRBD2. The TCR sequence derives from a young woman in good health and CMV-seronegative. The specimen was PBMCs. Here the CDR3 is given as CASSPGTSRTTGELFF. The DNA is as follows: TGTGCCAGCAGTCCAGGGACTAGTCGGACGACCGGGGAGCTGTTTTTT.